This T cell receptor beta chain was sequenced for a study of T cell repertoires in cytomegalovirus infection. TCRdb used MiXCR to reprocess the reads, holding one entry per CDR3 protein. The data show roughly 640,000 distinct CDR3 sequences, more than 20% seen once. The CDR3 extends over 14 amino acids. Germline V lookup: CDR1 SGHTA, CDR2 FQGNSA. The V end was cut by 6 bases, the J end by 6 bases, with 17 bases between. At least ten counts were recorded for this clonotype. Its specificity is not known. Notes on the study in general: It was HLA-C-restricted CMV-specific TCR beta clonotypes that dominated the response ex vivo.

The sample was CD8+ T cells from PBMCs. The clonotype comes from a human donor in good health (CMV status not recorded). Some clones in this sample may be carry-over from other donors' samples. The genes are TRBV7-2 and TRBJ2-5; D not certain. The CDR3 loop reads CASSLTPPLQTQYF. The CDR3 DNA is TGTGCCAGCAGTCTAACGCCTCCCCTCCAGACCCAGTACTTC. Drawing the rest from reference TRBV7-2 and TRBJ2-5, the complete variable domain is GAGVSQSPSNKVTEKGKDVELRCDPISGHTALYWYRQSLGQGLEFLIYFQGNSAPDKSGLPSDRFSAERTGGSVSTLTIQRTQQEDSAVYLCASSLTPPLQTQYFGPGTRLLVL.